These T cell receptor beta chains were read from a single sample in a study of T cell repertoires in cytomegalovirus infection. TCRdb fed the reads into MiXCR, producing one record per CDR3 protein. The top ten clones hold around an eighth of a sample with fewer than 950,000 distinct CDR3 sequences, roughly 33% of them seen once. No cognate antigen is known for these TCRs. This specimen consisted of cultured CD8+ T cells from PBMCs, obtained from culture after CMV antigen stimulation. These receptors all come from a human donor in good health (CMV status not recorded). Some clones in this sample may be carry-over from other donors' samples. Both conserved end residues are part of each CDR3. The order of the fields is V gene, clone size, D gene, J gene, CDR3 DNA, CDR3 protein. A D gene is named only where the DNA matches it firmly. Clone size appears in some rows only: once, few, many, or a class for an expanded clone.

>TRBV23-1|.|.|TRBJ2-3
TGCGCCAGCAGTCAATCGGAGCGGGGCACAGATACGCAGTATTTT
CASSQSERGTDTQYF
>TRBV7-8|.|TRBD1|TRBJ1-5
TGTGCCAGCAGCTCTGACAGGGACGGCAATCAGCCCCAGCATTTT
CASSSDRDGNQPQHF
>TRBV5-1|.|.|TRBJ2-2
TGCGCCAGCAGCTTGGCTCGGTTCCCGAACACCGGGGAGCTGTTTTTT
CASSLARFPNTGELFF
>TRBV11-2|few|.|TRBJ2-3
TGTGCCAGCAGCTTAGACATACGAGGGACGTTCACAGATACGCAGTATTTT
CASSLDIRGTFTDTQYF
>TRBV2|few|.|TRBJ1-2
TGTGCCAGCCCTCCGGTGCGGAGGGCTAACTATGGCTACACCTTC
CASPPVRRANYGYTF
>TRBV6-1|.|TRBD2|TRBJ2-1
TGTGCCAGCAGTCAGCTAGCGGGGGGCGCCGATGAGCAGTTCTTC
CASSQLAGGADEQFF
>TRBV12-3/TRBV12-4|.|.|TRBJ2-2
TGTGCCAGCAGTAAGGCAGGGGTCGCGAACACCGGGGAGCTGTTTTTT
CASSKAGVANTGELFF
>TRBV5-6|.|.|TRBJ1-5
TGTGCCAACAGCTTGCGGGGAAGCAATCAGCCCCAGCATTTT
CANSLRGSNQPQHF
>TRBV10-3|.|.|TRBJ1-3
TGTGCCATCAGTGAATTACAGGGATACTCTGGAAACACCATATATTTT
CAISELQGYSGNTIYF
>TRBV15|.|.|TRBJ2-3
TGTGCCACCAGCGTCCTAGACTTGGCAGAGCACACAGATACGCAGTATTTT
CATSVLDLAEHTDTQYF
>TRBV6-5|few|.|TRBJ1-5
TGTGCCAGCAGTAAATCTTCCGGGACACTAAATCAGCCCCAGCATTTT
CASSKSSGTLNQPQHF
>TRBV27|few|TRBD1|TRBJ1-5
TGTGCCAGCAGACAGGGGCCGAGCAATCAGCCCCAGCATTTT
CASRQGPSNQPQHF
>TRBV6-6|.|.|TRBJ2-7
TGTGCCAGCACCCCAACAGGGAGCTCCTACGAGCAGTACTTC
CASTPTGSSYEQYF
>TRBV7-2|many|.|TRBJ1-2
TGTGCCAGCAGCTCCATACAGGTTGTCTATGGCTACACCTTC
CASSSIQVVYGYTF
>TRBV29-1|.|.|TRBJ1-1
TGCAGCGTTGAAGATCCAGCCAGTGGGAACACTGAAGCTTTCTTT
CSVEDPASGNTEAFF
>TRBV4-3|few|.|TRBJ2-5
TGCGCCAGCAGCCAAGATCGGCAAGAGACCCAGTACTTC
CASSQDRQETQYF
>TRBV10-3|few|TRBD1|TRBJ2-5
TGTGCCATCAGCCCTAGGGACAGGGCACAAGAGACCCAGTACTTC
CAISPRDRAQETQYF
>TRBV27|few|.|TRBJ1-2
TGTGCCAGCGGCCCACAGACCTCCAGCTATGGCTACACCTTC
CASGPQTSSYGYTF
>TRBV7-2|many|TRBD2|TRBJ2-3
TGTGCCAGCAGCTTAGCTGAGCGGGGGGGCACAGATACGCAGTATTTT
CASSLAERGGTDTQYF
>TRBV20-1|few|.|TRBJ2-4
TGCAGTGCTAGGGGTGGGGAACACATTCAGTACTTC
CSARGGEHIQYF
>TRBV10-2|few|.|TRBJ1-4
TGCGCCAGCAGTGAAGGCGGCCGGGGTAATGAAAAACTGTTTTTT
CASSEGGRGNEKLFF
>TRBV6-1|few|.|TRBJ1-4
TGTGCCAGCAGTGAAGGGGTACGTGGGGGACACGTGAATGAAAAACTGTTTTTT
CASSEGVRGGHVNEKLFF
>TRBV6-6|.|TRBD1|TRBJ1-2
TGTGCCAGCAGTGGAAGGGTAGACAGGGTCAGGGGCTACACCTTC
CASSGRVDRVRGYTF
>TRBV10-3|once|TRBD1|TRBJ1-1
TGTGCCATCAGTTTGGACAGGGGTGAAGCTTTCTTT
CAISLDRGEAFF
>TRBV19|few|.|TRBJ1-5
TGTGCCAGTAACCCTAGGGACGGGAAAAATCAGCCCCAGCATTTT
CASNPRDGKNQPQHF
>TRBV29-1|.|.|TRBJ2-6
TGCAGCGTTGAAGCCTGGACGCCAGACTCTGGGGCCAACGTCCTGACTTTC
CSVEAWTPDSGANVLTF
>TRBV6-5|.|.|TRBJ2-5
TGTGCCAGCAGTTACCGCCTCCGGTACCAAGAGACCCAGTACTTC
CASSYRLRYQETQYF
>TRBV6-2/TRBV6-3|few|.|TRBJ2-1
TGTGCCAGCAAAAGGAGGGATTGGTCCTACAATGAGCAGTTCTTC
CASKRRDWSYNEQFF
>TRBV11-3|.|.|TRBJ2-1
TGTGCCAGCAGCTCAGAGGCGAAGCAATCCTACAATGAGCAGTTCTTC
CASSSEAKQSYNEQFF
>TRBV11-2|once|TRBD1|TRBJ2-6
TGTGCCAGCAGCATACGGGACAGGGAGGACTCTGGGGCCAACGTCCTGACTTTC
CASSIRDREDSGANVLTF
>TRBV28|.|.|TRBJ2-4
TGTGCCAGCAGTTTTCCTCCGGGACACCTAGCCAAAAACATTCAGTACTTC
CASSFPPGHLAKNIQYF
>TRBV29-1|.|.|TRBJ1-4
TGCAGCGTTGGGGGTACTGAAAAACTGTTTTTT
CSVGGTEKLFF
>TRBV6-5|few|.|TRBJ2-2
TGTGCCAGCAGTTACTCCACAGGGCGGTTGAACACCGGGGAGCTGTTTTTT
CASSYSTGRLNTGELFF
>TRBV6-5|.|TRBD2|TRBJ2-1
TGTGCCAGCAGTTACTCCCCAGGACTAGCGGGGGATGAGCAGTTCTTC
CASSYSPGLAGDEQFF
>TRBV7-6|many|.|TRBJ1-4
TGTGCCAGCAGCTTAAGACCGAATGAAAAACTGTTTTTT
CASSLRPNEKLFF
>TRBV6-5|many|.|TRBJ2-2
TGTGCCAGCAGTTACCCCGCCGGGGAGCTGTTTTTT
CASSYPAGELFF
>TRBV6-8|.|.|TRBJ1-2
TGTGCCAGCCGGTTAGGGAGGGATGGCTACACCTTC
CASRLGRDGYTF
>TRBV5-4|.|.|TRBJ2-3
TGTGCCAGCAGCACCCCTCGGGGGCATCACACAGATACGCGGTATTTT
CASSTPRGHHTDTRYF
>TRBV5-1|.|TRBD2|TRBJ2-1
TGCGCCAGCAGCTTGGAAGCCGTGGCGGGGGGATACAATGAGCAGTTCTTC
CASSLEAVAGGYNEQFF
>TRBV28|once|.|TRBJ2-7
TGTGCCAGCAGTTTAATGGTCGGCCAAATATACGAGCAGTACTTC
CASSLMVGQIYEQYF
>TRBV5-6|.|.|TRBJ1-2
TGTGCCAGCAGCCCTCAGGTGGACTATGGCTACACCTTC
CASSPQVDYGYTF
>TRBV29-1|.|TRBD1|TRBJ2-1
TGCAGCGTTGCCCGGACAGGGAGAAACAATGAGCAGTTCTTC
CSVARTGRNNEQFF
>TRBV7-2|.|.|TRBJ2-7
TGTGCCAGCAGCCACCTACTTAGCTCCTACGAGCAGTACTTC
CASSHLLSSYEQYF
>TRBV27|.|.|TRBJ1-1
TGTGCCAGCAGTCTTCGGGGTACGAACACTGAAGCTTTCTTT
CASSLRGTNTEAFF
>TRBV4-1|.|.|TRBJ1-5
TGTGCCAGCAGCCAAAAAAAGGGGGGGCAGCTCCAGCATTTT
CASSQKKGGQLQHF
>TRBV15|few|.|TRBJ1-1
TGTGCCACCAGCAGAGAGGACAATTTGAACACTGAAGCTTTCTTT
CATSREDNLNTEAFF
>TRBV7-9|few|.|TRBJ2-1
TGTGCCAGCAGCTCATTATTTTCGGAGGGGTACATCTTC
CASSSLFSEGYIF
>TRBV6-2/TRBV6-3|.|.|TRBJ1-5
TGTGCCAGCAGTTATGAGGGTCCCAATCAGCCCCAGCATTTT
CASSYEGPNQPQHF
>TRBV7-2|few|.|TRBJ1-1
TGTGCCAGCAGCCCGCTTGGGGGGGCGGAGGCTTTCTTT
CASSPLGGAEAFF
>TRBV7-9|many|.|TRBJ1-2
TGTGCCAGCAGCTTAGCAGGGGATGGCTACACCTTC
CASSLAGDGYTF
>TRBV7-2|few|.|TRBJ2-5
TGTGCCAGCAGCAGAGAGGGGGGGGAAGAGACCCAGTACTTC
CASSREGGEETQYF
>TRBV19|.|TRBD1|TRBJ2-2
TGTGCCAGTACGAGGGACAGGGGGCTGCCCGGGGAGCTGTTTTTT
CASTRDRGLPGELFF
>TRBV2|.|.|TRBJ1-1
TGTGCCAGCAGTGAAGCAGGGAGGTCTGAAGCTTTCTTT
CASSEAGRSEAFF
>TRBV2|.|.|TRBJ1-6
TGTGCCAGCAGTGAAGCGCTGGGGGAGGGTCTCCACTTT
CASSEALGEGLHF
>TRBV14|few|TRBD1|TRBJ1-2
TGTGCCAGCAGCCGAAAAACAGGGGGAAGCTCGTATGGCTACACCTTC
CASSRKTGGSSYGYTF
>TRBV24-1|.|TRBD1|TRBJ2-1
TGTGCCACCAGTGAAGGGACAGGGGGCGCGAGTAGGAATGAGCAGTTCTTC
CATSEGTGGASRNEQFF
>TRBV5-4|few|.|TRBJ2-3
TGTGCCAGCAGCTTGGAGCAGGCGAGCACAGATACGCAGTATTTT
CASSLEQASTDTQYF